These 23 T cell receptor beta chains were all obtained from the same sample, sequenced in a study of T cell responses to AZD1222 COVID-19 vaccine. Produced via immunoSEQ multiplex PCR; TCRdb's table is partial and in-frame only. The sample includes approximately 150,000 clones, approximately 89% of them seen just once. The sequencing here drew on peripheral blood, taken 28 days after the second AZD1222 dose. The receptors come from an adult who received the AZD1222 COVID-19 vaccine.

Here the CDR3 DNA reads TGCGCCAGCAGCCGGGAGAGGGGTAACACTGAAGCTTTCTTT. Its protein is CASSRERGNTEAFF. V usage is TRBV4-1 and J usage is TRBJ1-1; a weak D match, TRBD1 (5 bases). Trimming left V 4 bases short and J 2 bases short, with 11 bases between. The CDR3 loop spans 14 amino acids. Looked up from germline, CDR1 is MGHRA and CDR2 is YSYEKL.

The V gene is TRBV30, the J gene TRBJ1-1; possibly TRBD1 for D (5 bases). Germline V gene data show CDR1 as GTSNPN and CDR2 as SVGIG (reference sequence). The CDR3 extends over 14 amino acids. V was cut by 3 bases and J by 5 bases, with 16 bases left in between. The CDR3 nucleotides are TGTGCCTGGAGCTTCGGGGCCCCGGGGACTGAAGCTTTCTTT. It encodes CAWSFGAPGTEAFF.

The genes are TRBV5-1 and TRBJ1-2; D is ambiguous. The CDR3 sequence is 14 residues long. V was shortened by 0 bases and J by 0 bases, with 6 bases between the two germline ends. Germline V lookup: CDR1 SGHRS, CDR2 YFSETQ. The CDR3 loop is CASSLGGTNYGYTF. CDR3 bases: TGCGCCAGCAGCTTGGGCGGTACTAACTATGGCTACACCTTC.

The CDR3 nucleotides are TGTGCCACCAGTGAATTGGACAGTTCTAGCACAGATACGCAGTATTTT. Residues: CATSELDSSSTDTQYF. The J gene is TRBJ2-3, the V gene TRBV24-1; possible D gene TRBD1, 6 bases. The CDR3 extends over 16 amino acids. Germline CDR1 and CDR2: KGHDR and SFDVKD. V lost 4 bases and J lost 0, with 13 bases in between.

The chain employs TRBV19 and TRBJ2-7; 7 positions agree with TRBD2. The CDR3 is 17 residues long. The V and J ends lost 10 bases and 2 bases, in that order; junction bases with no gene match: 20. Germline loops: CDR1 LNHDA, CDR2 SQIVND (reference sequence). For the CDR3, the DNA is TGTGCCACCAGTGGTCCTAGCGGAAGCCTTGGCCCCTACGAGCAGTACTTC. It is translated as CATSGPSGSLGPYEQYF.

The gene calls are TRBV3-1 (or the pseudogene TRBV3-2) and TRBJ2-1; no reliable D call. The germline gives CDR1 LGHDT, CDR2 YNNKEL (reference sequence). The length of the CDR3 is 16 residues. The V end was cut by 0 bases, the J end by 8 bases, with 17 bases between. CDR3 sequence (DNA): TGTGCCAGCAGCCAAGAGAGCCTGTGGTTGAACGATGAGCAGTTCTTC. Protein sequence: CASSQESLWLNDEQFF.

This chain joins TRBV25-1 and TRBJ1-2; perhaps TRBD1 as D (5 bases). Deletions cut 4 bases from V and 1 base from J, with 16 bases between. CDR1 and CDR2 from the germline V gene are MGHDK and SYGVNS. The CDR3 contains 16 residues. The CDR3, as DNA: TGTGCCAGCAGTGGGCCGAGCAGGGAGAATAACTATGGCTACACCTTC. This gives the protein CASSGPSRENNYGYTF.

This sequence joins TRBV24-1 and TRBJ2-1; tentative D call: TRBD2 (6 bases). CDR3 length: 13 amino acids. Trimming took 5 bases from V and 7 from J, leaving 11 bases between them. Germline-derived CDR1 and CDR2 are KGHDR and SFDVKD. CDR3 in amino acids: CATSAGVGNEQFF. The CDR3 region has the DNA TGTGCCACCAGTGCGGGAGTGGGGAATGAGCAGTTCTTC.

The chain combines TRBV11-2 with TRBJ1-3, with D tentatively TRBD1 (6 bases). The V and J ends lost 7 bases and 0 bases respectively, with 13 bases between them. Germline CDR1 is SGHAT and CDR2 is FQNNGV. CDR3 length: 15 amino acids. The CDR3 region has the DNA TGTGCCAGCATTCTCGAGGGGGGCTCTGGAAACACCATATATTTT. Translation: CASILEGGSGNTIYF.

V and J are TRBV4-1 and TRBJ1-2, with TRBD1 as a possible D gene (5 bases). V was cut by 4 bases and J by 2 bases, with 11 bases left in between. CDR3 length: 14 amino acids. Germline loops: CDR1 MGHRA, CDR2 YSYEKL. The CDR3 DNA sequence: TGCGCCAGCAGCCGAGACCAGGGAAACTATGGCTACACCTTC. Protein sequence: CASSRDQGNYGYTF.

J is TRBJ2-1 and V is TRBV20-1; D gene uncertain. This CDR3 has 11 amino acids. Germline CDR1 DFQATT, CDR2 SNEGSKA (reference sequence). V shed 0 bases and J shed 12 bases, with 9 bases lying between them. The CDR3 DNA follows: TGCAGTGCTAGAGATTGGACGTGGCAGTTCTTC. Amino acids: CSARDWTWQFF.

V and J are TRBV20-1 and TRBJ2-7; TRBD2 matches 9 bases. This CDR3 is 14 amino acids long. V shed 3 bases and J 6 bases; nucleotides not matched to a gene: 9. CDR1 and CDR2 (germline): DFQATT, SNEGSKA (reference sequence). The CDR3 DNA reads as TGCAGTGCTAGTTCGGGTAGCGGGAGTACCGAGCAGTACTTC. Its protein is CSASSGSGSTEQYF.

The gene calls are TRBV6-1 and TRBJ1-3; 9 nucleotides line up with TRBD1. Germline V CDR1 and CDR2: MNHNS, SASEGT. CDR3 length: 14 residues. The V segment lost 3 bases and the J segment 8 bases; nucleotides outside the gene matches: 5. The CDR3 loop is CASSEGTGLYTIYF. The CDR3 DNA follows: TGTGCCAGCAGTGAGGGGACAGGGCTTTACACCATATATTTT.

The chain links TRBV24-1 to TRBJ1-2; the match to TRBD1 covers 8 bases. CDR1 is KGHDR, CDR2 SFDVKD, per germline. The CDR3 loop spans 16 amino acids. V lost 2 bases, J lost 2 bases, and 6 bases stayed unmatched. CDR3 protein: CATSDSGQVPNYGYTF. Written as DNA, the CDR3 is TGTGCCACCAGTGATTCGGGACAGGTTCCCAACTATGGCTACACCTTC.

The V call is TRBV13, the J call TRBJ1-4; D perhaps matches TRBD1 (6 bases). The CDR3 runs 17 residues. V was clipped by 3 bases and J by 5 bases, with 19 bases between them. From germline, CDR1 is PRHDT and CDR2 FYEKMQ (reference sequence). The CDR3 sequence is CASSFSTSWRGNEKLFF. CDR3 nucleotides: TGTGCCAGCAGCTTTAGTACGTCGTGGAGGGGGAATGAAAAACTGTTTTTT.

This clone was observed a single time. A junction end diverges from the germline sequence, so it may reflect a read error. The CDR3 DNA follows: TGCAGCGTTGGATACCCGACGGACAGGGACTTC. Residues: CSVGYPTDRDF. The gene calls are TRBV29-1 and TRBJ2-5, with 8 bases lining up with TRBD1. The CDR3 spans 11 residues. Germline V gene data show CDR1 as SQVTM and CDR2 as ANQGSEA.

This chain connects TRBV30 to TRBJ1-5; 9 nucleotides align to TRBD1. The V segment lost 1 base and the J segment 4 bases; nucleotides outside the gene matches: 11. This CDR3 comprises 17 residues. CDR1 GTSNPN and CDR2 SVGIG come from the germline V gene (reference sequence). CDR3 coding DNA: TGTGCCTGGAGTGCGAGCGGGACAGGGCGGGGGAATCAGCCCCAGCATTTT. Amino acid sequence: CAWSASGTGRGNQPQHF.

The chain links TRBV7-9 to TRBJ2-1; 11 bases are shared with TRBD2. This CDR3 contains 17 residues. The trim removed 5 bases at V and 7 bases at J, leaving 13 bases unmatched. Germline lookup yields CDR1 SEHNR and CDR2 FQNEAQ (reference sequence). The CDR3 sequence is CASSPRRLTSGINEQFF. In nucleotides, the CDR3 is TGTGCCAGCAGCCCGAGGCGCCTGACTAGCGGGATTAATGAGCAGTTCTTC.

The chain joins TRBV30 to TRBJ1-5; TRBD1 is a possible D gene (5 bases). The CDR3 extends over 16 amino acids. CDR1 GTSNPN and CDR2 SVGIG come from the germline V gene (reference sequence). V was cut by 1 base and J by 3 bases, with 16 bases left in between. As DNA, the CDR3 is TGTGCCTGGAGTGCCGCGGCGGGGGGAGACAATCAGCCCCAGCATTTT. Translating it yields CAWSAAAGGDNQPQHF.

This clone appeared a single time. DNA of the CDR3: TGTGCCAGCAGCTTCAGGGGGCACAGGCAGCCCCAGCATTTT. Residues: CASSFRGHRQPQHF. The gene calls are TRBV5-6 and TRBJ1-5, with 8 positions matching TRBD1. The length of the CDR3 is 14 residues. Germline-derived CDR1 and CDR2 are SGHDT and YYEEEE. J lost 7 bases, V lost 2 bases, and 5 bases had no gene match.

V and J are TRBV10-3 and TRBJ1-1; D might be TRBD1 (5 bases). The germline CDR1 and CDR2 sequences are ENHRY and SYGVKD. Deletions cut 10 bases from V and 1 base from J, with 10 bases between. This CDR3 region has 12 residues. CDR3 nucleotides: TGTGCCACCGCTACAGGGAACACTGAAGCTTTCTTT. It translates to CATATGNTEAFF.

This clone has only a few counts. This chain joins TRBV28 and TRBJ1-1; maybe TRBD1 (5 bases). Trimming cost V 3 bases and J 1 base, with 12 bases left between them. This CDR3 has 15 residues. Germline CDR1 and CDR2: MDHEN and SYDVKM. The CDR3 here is CASSLPGTSNTEAFF. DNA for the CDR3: TGTGCCAGCAGTTTGCCCGGGACGTCGAACACTGAAGCTTTCTTT.

The CDR3 sequence is CSVLTVPYNEQFF. The CDR3 nucleotides read TGCAGCGTTTTGACCGTTCCATACAATGAGCAGTTCTTC. The gene calls are TRBV29-1 and TRBJ2-1; D is unresolved. The V gene's germline CDR1 is SQVTM and CDR2 ANQGSEA. The CDR3 contains 13 residues. The V end lost 5 bases, the J end lost 4 bases, and 12 bases lay between the germline ends.